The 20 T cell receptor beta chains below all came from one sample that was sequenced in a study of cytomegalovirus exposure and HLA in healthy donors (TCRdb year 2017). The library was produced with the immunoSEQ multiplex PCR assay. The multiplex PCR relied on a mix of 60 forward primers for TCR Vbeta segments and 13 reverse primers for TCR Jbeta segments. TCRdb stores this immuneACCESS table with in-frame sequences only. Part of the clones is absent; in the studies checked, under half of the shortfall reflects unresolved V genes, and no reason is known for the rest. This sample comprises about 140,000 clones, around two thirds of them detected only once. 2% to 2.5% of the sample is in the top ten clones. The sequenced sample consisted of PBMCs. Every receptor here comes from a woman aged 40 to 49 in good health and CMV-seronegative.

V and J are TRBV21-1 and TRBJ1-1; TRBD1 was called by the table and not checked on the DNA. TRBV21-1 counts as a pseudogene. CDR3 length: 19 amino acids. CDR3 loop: CASSNPGQGNVKWGTEAFF. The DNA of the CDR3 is TGTGCCAGCAGCAATCCGGGACAGGGGAACGTCAAGTGGGGCACTGAAGCTTTCTTT.

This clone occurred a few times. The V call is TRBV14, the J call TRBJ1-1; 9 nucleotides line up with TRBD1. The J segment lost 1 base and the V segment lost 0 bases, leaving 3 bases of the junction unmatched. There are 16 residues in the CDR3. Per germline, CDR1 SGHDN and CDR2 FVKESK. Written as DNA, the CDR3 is TGTGCCAGCAGCCAAGACCCGGACAGGGGGAACACTGAAGCTTTCTTT. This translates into CASSQDPDRGNTEAFF.

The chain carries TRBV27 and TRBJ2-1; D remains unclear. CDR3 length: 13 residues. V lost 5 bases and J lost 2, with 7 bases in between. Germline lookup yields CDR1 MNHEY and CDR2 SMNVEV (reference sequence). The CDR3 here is CASSRSTYNEQFF. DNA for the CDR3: TGTGCCAGCAGTCGGAGTACCTACAATGAGCAGTTCTTC.

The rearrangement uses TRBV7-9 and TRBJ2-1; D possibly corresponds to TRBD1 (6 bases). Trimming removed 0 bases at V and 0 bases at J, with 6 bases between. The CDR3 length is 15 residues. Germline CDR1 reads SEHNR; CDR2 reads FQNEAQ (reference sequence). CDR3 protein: CASSLAGASYNEQFF. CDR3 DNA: TGTGCCAGCAGCTTAGCGGGGGCCTCCTACAATGAGCAGTTCTTC.

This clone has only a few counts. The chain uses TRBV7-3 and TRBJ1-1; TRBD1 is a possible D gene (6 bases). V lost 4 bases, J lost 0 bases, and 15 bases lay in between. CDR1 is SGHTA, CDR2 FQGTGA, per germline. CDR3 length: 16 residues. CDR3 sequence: CASSSSGASLNTEAFF. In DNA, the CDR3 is TGTGCCAGCAGCTCCTCAGGGGCTAGCTTGAACACTGAAGCTTTCTTT.

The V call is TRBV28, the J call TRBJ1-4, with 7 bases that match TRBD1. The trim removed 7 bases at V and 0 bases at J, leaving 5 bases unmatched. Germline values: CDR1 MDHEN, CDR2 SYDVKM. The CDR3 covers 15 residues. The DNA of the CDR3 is TGTGCCAGCACCCCTGGGACAGCAACTAATGAAAAACTGTTTTTT. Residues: CASTPGTATNEKLFF. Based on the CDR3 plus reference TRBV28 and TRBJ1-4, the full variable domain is DVKVTQSSRYLVKRTGEKVFLECVQDMDHENMFWYRQDPGLGLRLIYFSYDVKMKEKGDIPEGYSVSREKKERFSLILESASTNQTSMYLCASTPGTATNEKLFFGSGTQLSVL.

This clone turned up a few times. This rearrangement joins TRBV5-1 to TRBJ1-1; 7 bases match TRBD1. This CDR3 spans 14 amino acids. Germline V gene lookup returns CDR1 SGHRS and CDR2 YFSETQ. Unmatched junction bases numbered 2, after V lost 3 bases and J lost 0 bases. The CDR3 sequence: CASSWGQLNTEAFF. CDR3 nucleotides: TGCGCCAGCAGCTGGGGACAGTTGAACACTGAAGCTTTCTTT.

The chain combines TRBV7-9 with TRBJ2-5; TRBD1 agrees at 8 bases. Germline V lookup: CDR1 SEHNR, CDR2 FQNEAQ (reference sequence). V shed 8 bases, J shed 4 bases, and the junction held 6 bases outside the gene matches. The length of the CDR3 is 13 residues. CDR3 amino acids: CASDRGQGETQYF. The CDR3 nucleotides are TGTGCCAGCGACAGGGGCCAGGGAGAGACCCAGTACTTC.

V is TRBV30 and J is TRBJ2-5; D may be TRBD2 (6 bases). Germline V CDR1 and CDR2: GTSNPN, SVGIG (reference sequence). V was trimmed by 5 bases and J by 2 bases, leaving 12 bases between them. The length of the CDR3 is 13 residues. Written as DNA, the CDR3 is TGTGCCTGGTGGAGGGGAGGACAAGAGACCCAGTACTTC. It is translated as CAWWRGGQETQYF.

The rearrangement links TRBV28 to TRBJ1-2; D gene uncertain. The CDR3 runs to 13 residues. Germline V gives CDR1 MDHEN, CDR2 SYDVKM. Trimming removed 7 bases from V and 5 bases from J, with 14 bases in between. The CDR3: CASTYQEAYGYTF. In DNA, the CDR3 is TGTGCCAGCACCTACCAGGAGGCTTATGGCTACACCTTC.

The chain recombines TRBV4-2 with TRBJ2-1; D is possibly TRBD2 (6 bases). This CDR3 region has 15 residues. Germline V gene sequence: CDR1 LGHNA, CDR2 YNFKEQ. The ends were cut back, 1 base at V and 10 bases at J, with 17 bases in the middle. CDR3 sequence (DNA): TGTGCCAGCAGCCAAGCTCAGAGGAGGGACGCGGAGCAGTTCTTC. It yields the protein CASSQAQRRDAEQFF.

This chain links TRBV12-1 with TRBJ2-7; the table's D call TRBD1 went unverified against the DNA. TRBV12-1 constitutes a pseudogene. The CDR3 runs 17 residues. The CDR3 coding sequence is TGTGCCAGCAGCTGCCGGGACAGGGGAAAAGGTCCCTACGAGCAGTACTTC. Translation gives CASSCRDRGKGPYEQYF.

CDR3 residues: CASSETGNSPLHF. The CDR3 coding sequence is TGCGCCAGCAGTGAGACGGGAAATTCACCCCTCCACTTT. The V and J genes are TRBV10-1 and TRBJ1-6; no firm D call. The CDR3 runs 13 residues. Trimming left V 2 bases short and J 7 bases short, with 6 bases between. Germline CDR1 is WNHNN and CDR2 is SYGVQD (reference sequence).

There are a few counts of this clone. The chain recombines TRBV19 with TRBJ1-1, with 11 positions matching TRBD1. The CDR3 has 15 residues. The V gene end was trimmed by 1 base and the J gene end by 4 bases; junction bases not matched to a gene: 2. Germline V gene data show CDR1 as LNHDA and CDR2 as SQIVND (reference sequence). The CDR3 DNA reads TGTGCCAGTAGTATAGGGACAGGGGGCCTCACTGAAGCTTTCTTT. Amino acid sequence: CASSIGTGGLTEAFF.

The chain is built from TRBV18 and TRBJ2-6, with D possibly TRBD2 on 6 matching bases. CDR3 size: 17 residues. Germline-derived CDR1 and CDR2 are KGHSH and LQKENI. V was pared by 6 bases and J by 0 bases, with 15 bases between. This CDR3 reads CASSGTGLSSGANVLTF. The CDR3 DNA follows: TGTGCCAGCTCCGGGACTGGACTTAGCTCTGGGGCCAACGTCCTGACTTTC.

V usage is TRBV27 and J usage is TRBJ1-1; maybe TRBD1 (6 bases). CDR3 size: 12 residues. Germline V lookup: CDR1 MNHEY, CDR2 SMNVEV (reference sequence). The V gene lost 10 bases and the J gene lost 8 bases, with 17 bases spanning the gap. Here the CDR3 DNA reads TGTGCCACTGCCCGTTCCGGGACAGAAGCTTTCTTT. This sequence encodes CATARSGTEAFF.

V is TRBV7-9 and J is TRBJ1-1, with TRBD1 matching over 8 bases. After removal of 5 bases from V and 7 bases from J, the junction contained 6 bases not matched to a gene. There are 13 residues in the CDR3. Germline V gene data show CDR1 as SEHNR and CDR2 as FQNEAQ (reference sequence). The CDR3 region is CASSPHGTGEAFF. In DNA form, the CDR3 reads TGTGCCAGCAGCCCCCACGGGACAGGTGAAGCTTTCTTT. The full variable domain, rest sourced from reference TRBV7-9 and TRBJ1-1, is DTGVSQNPRHKITKRGQNVTFRCDPISEHNRLYWYRQTLGQGPEFLTYFQNEAQLEKSRLLSDRFSAERPKGSFSTLEIQRTEQGDSAMYLCASSPHGTGEAFFGQGTRLTVV.

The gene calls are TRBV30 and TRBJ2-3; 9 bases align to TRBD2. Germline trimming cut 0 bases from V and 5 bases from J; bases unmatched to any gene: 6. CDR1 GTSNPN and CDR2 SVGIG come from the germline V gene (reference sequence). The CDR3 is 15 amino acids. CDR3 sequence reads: CAWSVYGGGVDTQYF. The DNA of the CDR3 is TGTGCCTGGAGTGTATACGGCGGGGGGGTAGATACGCAGTATTTT.

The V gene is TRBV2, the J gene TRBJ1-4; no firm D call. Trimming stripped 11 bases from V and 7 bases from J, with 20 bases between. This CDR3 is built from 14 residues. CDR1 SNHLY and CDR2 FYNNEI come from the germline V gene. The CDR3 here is CAYTPGQDGEKLFF. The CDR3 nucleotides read TGTGCCTACACTCCGGGTCAAGATGGTGAAAAACTGTTTTTT.

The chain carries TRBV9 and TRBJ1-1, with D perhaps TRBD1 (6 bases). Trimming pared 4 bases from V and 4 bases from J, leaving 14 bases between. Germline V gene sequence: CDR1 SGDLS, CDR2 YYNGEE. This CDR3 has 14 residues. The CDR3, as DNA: TGTGCCAGCAGCCTACATACAGGGACCACTGAAGCTTTCTTT. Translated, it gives CASSLHTGTTEAFF. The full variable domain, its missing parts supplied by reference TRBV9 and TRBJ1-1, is DSGVTQTPKHLITATGQRVTLRCSPRSGDLSVYWYQQSLDQGLQFLIQYYNGEERAKGNILERFSAQQFPDLHSELNLSSLELGDSALYFCASSLHTGTTEAFFGQGTRLTVV.